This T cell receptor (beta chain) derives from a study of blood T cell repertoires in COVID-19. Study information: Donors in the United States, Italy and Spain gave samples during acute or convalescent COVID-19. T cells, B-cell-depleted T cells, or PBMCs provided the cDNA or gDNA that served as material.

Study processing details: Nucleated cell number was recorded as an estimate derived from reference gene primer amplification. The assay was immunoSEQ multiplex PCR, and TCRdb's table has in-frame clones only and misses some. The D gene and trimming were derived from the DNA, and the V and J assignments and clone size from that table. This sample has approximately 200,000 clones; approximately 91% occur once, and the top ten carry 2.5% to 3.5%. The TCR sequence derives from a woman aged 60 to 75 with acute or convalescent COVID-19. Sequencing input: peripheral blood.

The CDR3 DNA sequence: TGTGCCAGCAGTGAAACACGGGGTGGCAATCAGCCCCAGCATTTT. This codes for CASSETRGGNQPQHF. The V and J genes are TRBV6-1 and TRBJ1-5; D ambiguous. CDR3 length equals 15 residues. Germline-derived CDR1 and CDR2 are MNHNS and SASEGT. V lost 2 bases to trimming and J lost 2 bases, with 10 bases between them.